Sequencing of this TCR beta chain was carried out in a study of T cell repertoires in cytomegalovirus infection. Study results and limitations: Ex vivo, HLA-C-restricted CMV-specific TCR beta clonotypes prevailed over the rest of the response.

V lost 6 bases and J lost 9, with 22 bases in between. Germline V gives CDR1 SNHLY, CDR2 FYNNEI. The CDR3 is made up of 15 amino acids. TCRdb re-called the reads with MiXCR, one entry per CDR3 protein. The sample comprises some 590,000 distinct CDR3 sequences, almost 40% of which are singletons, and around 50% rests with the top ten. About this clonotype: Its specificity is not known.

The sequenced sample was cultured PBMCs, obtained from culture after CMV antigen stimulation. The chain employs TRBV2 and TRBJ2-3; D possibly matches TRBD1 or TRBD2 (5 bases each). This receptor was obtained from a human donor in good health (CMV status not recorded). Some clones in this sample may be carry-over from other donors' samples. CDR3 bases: TGTGCCAGCAGCCCCGAGGGGTTAGCACAGAGCACGCAGTATTTT. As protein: CASSPEGLAQSTQYF.